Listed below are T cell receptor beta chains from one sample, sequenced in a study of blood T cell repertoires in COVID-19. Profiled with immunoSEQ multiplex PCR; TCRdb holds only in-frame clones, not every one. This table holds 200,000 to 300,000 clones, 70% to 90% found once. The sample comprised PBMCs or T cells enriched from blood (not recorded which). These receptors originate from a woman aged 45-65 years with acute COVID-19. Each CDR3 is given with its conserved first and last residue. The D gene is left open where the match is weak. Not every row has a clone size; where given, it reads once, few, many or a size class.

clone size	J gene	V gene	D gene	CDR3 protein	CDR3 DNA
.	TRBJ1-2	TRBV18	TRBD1	CASSPRTGDGYTF	TGTGCCAGCTCACCAAGGACAGGGGATGGCTACACCTTC
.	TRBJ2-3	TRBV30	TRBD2	CAWSLVAGVDTQYF	TGTGCCTGGAGTTTAGTAGCGGGGGTTGATACGCAGTATTTT
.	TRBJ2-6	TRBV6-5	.	CASTQGPSGANVLTF	TGTGCCAGCACTCAGGGCCCCTCTGGGGCCAACGTCCTGACTTTC
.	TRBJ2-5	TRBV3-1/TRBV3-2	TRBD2	CASSLRSGGAIETQYF	TGTGCCAGCAGCCTAAGAAGCGGGGGGGCAATAGAGACCCAGTACTTC
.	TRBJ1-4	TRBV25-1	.	CASSTSGISDSLGEKLFF	TGTGCCAGCAGTACCAGTGGCATTTCCGACAGCCTGGGAGAAAAACTGTTTTTT
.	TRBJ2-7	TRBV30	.	CACHQGGGYEQYF	TGTGCCTGCCATCAGGGAGGTGGGTACGAGCAGTACTTC
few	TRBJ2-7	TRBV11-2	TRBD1	CASSLDGDRDDEQYF	TGTGCCAGCAGCTTAGATGGCGACAGGGACGACGAGCAGTACTTC
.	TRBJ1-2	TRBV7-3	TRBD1	CASSLTQGAGYTF	TGTGCCAGCAGCTTAACGCAGGGGGCTGGCTACACCTTC
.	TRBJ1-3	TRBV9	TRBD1	CASSPRTGTSRNTIYF	TGTGCCAGCAGCCCAAGGACAGGGACGTCTAGAAACACCATATATTTT
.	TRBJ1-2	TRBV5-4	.	CASSPLRSSGGYGYTF	TGTGCCAGCAGCCCGCTTCGAAGTTCAGGAGGGTATGGCTACACCTTC
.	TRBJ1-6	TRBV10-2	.	CASSSRGNSPLHF	TGCGCCAGCTCTTCTCGGGGAAATTCACCCCTCCACTTT
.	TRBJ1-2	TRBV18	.	CASSAIQGSDYGYTF	TGTGCCAGCTCAGCCATACAGGGATCGGACTATGGCTACACCTTC
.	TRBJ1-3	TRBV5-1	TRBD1	CASSSEGAKGNTIYF	TGCGCCAGCAGCAGCGAGGGGGCTAAAGGAAACACCATATATTTT
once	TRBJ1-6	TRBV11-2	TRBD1	CASSWTGDGSPLHF	TGTGCCAGCAGCTGGACAGGGGATGGTTCACCCCTCCACTTT
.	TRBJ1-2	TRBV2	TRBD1	CASRGTGHNYGYTF	TGTGCCAGCAGGGGGACAGGGCATAACTATGGCTACACCTTC
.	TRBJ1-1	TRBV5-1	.	CASSIPTGSTEAFF	TGCGCCAGCAGCATCCCGACTGGCTCCACTGAAGCTTTCTTT
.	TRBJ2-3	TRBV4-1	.	CASSLQGDTQYF	TGCGCCAGCAGCTTGCAGGGGGATACGCAGTATTTT
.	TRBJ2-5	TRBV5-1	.	CASASPANQETQYF	TGCGCCAGCGCTAGTCCAGCCAATCAAGAGACCCAGTACTTC
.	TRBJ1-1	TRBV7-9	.	CASSLTGEAFF	TGTGCCAGCAGCCTAACGGGTGAAGCTTTCTTT
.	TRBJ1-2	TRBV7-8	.	CASSLVSTDNYGYTF	TGTGCCAGCAGCTTAGTTTCAACAGATAACTATGGCTACACCTTC
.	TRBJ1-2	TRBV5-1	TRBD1	CASSTFDRDYGYTF	TGCGCCAGCAGCACCTTCGACAGGGACTATGGCTACACCTTC
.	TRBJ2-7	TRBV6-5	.	CASTLLGGNLYEQYF	TGTGCCAGCACTCTTCTTGGCGGGAACCTCTACGAGCAGTACTTC
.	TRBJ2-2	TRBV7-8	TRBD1	CASSLRDRANTGELFF	TGTGCCAGCAGCTTAAGAGACAGGGCGAACACCGGGGAGCTGTTTTTT
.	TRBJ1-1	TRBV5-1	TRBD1	CASSRDSADTEAFF	TGCGCCAGCAGTCGGGACAGTGCCGACACTGAAGCTTTCTTT
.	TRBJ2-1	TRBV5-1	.	CASSFDGGRFGEQFF	TGCGCCAGCAGCTTCGACGGAGGTCGGTTTGGTGAGCAGTTCTTC
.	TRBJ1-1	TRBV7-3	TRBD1	CASSVGQGTEAFF	TGTGCCAGCAGCGTGGGACAGGGCACTGAAGCTTTCTTT
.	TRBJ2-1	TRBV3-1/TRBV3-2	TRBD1	CASSQGDRGKEQFF	TGTGCCAGCAGCCAAGGGGACAGGGGAAAGGAGCAGTTCTTC
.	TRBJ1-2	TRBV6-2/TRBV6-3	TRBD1	CASSWDRGFGYTF	TGTGCCAGCAGCTGGGACAGGGGTTTTGGCTACACCTTC
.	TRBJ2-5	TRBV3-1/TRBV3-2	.	CASSQEFVASETQYF	TGTGCCAGCAGCCAAGAATTCGTAGCGTCAGAGACCCAGTACTTC
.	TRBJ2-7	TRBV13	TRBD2	CASSLALAGGPSYEQYF	TGTGCCAGCAGCTTAGCTCTAGCGGGGGGACCCTCCTACGAGCAGTACTTC
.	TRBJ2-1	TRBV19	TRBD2	CASSISGGVYNEQFF	TGTGCCAGTAGTATATCGGGGGGGGTCTACAATGAGCAGTTCTTC
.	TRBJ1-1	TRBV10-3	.	CATGERAGTEAFF	TGTGCCACCGGCGAGAGAGCGGGCACTGAAGCTTTCTTT
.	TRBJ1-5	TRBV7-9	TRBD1	CASSSDRGDQPQHF	TGTGCCAGCAGCTCCGACAGGGGGGATCAGCCCCAGCATTTT
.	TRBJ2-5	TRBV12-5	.	CASGPIEETQYF	TGTGCTAGTGGACCGATAGAAGAGACCCAGTACTTC
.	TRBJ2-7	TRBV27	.	CASSFNSYEQYF	TGTGCCAGCAGTTTTAATAGCTACGAGCAGTACTTC
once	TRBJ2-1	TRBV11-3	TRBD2	CASSLESSGGSNEQFF	TGTGCCAGCAGCTTAGAATCTAGCGGGGGTTCCAATGAGCAGTTCTTC
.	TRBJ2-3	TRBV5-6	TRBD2	CASSFLSGGAYDTQYF	TGTGCCAGCAGCTTCCTTAGCGGGGGGGCGTACGATACGCAGTATTTT
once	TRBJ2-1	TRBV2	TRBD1	CASTQGGGQVWNEQFF	TGTGCCAGCACCCAAGGGGGCGGACAGGTATGGAATGAGCAGTTCTTC
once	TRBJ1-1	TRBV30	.	CAWSPSRNTEAFF	TGTGCCTGGAGTCCGTCCCGGAACACTGAAGCTTTCTTT
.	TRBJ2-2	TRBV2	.	CASSVTNALPGELFF	TGTGCCAGCAGTGTAACTAACGCGCTCCCCGGGGAGCTGTTTTTT
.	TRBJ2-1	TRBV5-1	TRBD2	CASSLAGLALDEQFF	TGCGCCAGCAGCTTGGCCGGACTAGCCCTCGATGAGCAGTTCTTC
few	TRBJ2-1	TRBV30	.	CAWSVQGGPSGDEQFF	TGTGCCTGGAGTGTACAAGGAGGTCCCTCCGGGGATGAGCAGTTCTTC
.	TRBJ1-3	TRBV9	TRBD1	CASSVEGQGGNTIYF	TGTGCCAGCAGCGTAGAGGGACAGGGGGGAAACACCATATATTTT
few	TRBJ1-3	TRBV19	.	CASSIDGSSGNTIYF	TGTGCCAGTAGTATAGACGGTAGCTCTGGAAACACCATATATTTT
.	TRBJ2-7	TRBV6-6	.	CASSRETVQGTYEQYF	TGTGCCAGCAGTCGTGAGACTGTCCAGGGGACCTACGAGCAGTACTTC
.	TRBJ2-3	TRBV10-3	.	CAISEGLSSTDTQYF	TGTGCCATCAGTGAAGGACTCTCTAGCACAGATACGCAGTATTTT
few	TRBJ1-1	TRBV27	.	CASSPSGGSTEAFF	TGTGCCAGCAGCCCGTCTGGGGGGAGCACTGAAGCTTTCTTT
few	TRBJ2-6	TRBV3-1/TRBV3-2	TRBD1	CASSQPDRLGANVLTF	TGTGCCAGCAGCCAGCCGGACAGGCTAGGGGCCAACGTCCTGACTTTC
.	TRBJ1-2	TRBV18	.	CASSPRGLDGYTF	TGTGCCAGCTCACCACGAGGGCTCGACGGCTACACCTTC
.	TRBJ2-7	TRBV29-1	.	CSVGARGPYEQYF	TGCAGCGTTGGGGCCAGGGGCCCCTACGAGCAGTACTTC
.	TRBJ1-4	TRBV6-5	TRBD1	CASSSGGRRNEKLFF	TGTGCCAGCAGTTCAGGGGGGCGGAGAAATGAAAAACTGTTTTTT
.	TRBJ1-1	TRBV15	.	CATSRGGGLGDWTEAFF	TGTGCCACCAGCAGAGGGGGGGGCCTAGGGGATTGGACTGAAGCTTTCTTT
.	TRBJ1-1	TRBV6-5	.	CASSPDRSVNAFF	TGTGCCAGCAGTCCCGACCGGAGCGTGAATGCTTTCTTT
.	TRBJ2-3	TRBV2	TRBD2	CASGPTSGGGRDTQYF	TGTGCCAGCGGTCCGACTAGCGGGGGGGGCAGGGATACGCAGTATTTT
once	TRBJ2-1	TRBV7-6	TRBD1	CASSFSPGGEQFF	TGTGCCAGCAGCTTTTCTCCAGGGGGTGAGCAGTTCTTC
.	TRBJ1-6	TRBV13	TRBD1	CASSLDRGRSPLHF	TGTGCCAGCAGCTTAGATAGGGGGCGGTCACCCCTCCACTTT
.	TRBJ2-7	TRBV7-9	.	CASSLGGGYRYEQYF	TGTGCCAGCAGCTTAGGTGGGGGGTATAGATACGAGCAGTACTTC